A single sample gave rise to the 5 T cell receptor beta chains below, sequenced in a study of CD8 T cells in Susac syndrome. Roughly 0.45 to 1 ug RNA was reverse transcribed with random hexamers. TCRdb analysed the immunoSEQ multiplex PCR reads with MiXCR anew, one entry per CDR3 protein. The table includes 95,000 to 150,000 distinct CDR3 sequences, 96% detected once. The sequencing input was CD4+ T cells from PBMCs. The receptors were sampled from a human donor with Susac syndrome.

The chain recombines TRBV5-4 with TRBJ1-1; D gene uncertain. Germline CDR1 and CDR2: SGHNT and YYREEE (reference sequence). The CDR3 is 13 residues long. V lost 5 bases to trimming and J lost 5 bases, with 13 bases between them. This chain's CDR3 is CASSQTHGTEAFF. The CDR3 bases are TGTGCCAGCAGTCAGACCCACGGGACTGAAGCTTTCTTT.

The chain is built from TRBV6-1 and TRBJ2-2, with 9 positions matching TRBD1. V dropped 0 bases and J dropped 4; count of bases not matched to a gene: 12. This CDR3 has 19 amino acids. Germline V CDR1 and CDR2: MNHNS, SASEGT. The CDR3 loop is CASSEALTGGAGFTGELFF. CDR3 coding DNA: TGTGCCAGCAGTGAAGCGCTTACAGGGGGCGCTGGTTTCACCGGGGAGCTGTTTTTT.

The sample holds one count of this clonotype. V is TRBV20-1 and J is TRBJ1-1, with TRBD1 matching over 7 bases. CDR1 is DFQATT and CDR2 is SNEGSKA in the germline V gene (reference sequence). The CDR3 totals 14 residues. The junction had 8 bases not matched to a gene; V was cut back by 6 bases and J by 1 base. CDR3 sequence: CSAGDSWRNTEAFF. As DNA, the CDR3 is TGCAGTGCGGGGGACAGTTGGAGGAACACTGAAGCTTTCTTT.

The CDR3 region is CASSSSRGTYEQYF. CDR3 DNA sequence: TGTGCCAGCAGCTCGAGCAGAGGAACTTACGAGCAGTACTTC. The V call is TRBV7-9, the J call TRBJ2-7; D remains ambiguous. Trimming took 4 bases from V and 4 from J, leaving 14 bases between them. The CDR3 has 14 residues. The germline V gene has CDR1 SEHNR and CDR2 FQNEAQ (reference sequence).

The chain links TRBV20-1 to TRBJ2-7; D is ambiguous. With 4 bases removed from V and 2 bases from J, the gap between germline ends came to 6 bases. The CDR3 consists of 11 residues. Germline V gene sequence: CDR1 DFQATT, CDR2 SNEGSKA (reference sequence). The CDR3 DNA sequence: TGCAGTGCTAAACGGACCTACGAGCAGTACTTC. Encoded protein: CSAKRTYEQYF.